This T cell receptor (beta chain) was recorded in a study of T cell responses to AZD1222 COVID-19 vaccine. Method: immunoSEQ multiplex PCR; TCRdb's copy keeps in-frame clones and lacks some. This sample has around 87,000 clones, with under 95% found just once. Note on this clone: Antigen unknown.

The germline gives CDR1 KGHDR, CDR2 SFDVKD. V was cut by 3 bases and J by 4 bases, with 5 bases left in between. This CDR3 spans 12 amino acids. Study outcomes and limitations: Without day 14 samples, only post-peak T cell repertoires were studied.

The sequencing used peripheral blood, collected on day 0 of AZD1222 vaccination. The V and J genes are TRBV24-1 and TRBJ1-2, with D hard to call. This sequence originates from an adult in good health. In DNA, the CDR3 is TGTGCCACCAGTGATAATGGCTATGGCTACACCTTC. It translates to CATSDNGYGYTF.